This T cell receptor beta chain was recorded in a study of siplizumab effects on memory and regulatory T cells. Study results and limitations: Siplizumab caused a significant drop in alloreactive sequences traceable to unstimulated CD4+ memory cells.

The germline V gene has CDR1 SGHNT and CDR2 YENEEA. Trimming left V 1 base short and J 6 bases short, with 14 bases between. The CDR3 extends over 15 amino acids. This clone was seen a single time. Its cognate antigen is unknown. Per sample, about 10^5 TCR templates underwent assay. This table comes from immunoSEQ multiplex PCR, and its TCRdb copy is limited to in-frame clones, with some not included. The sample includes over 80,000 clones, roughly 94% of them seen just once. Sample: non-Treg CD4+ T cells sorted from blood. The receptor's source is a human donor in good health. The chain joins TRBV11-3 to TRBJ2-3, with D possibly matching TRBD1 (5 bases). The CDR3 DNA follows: TGTGCCAGCAGCTTAGCAGGGAAAGGAAGGGATACGCAGTATTTT. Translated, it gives CASSLAGKGRDTQYF.